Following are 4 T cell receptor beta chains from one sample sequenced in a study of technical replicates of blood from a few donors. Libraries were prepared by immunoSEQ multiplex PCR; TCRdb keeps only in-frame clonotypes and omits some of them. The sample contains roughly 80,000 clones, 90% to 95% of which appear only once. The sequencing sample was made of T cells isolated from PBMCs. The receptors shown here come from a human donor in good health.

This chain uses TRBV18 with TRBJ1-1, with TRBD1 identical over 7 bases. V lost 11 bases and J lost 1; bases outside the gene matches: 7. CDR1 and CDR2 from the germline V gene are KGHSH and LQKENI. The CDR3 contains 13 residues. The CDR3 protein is CAAQQGRNTEAFF. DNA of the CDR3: TGTGCCGCCCAACAGGGGAGGAACACTGAAGCTTTCTTT.

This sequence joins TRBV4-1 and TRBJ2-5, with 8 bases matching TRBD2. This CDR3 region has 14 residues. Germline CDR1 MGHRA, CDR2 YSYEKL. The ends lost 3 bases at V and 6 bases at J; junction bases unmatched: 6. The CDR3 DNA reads TGCGCCAGCAGCCAGGGACTAGTCTTGCAGACCCAGTACTTC. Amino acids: CASSQGLVLQTQYF.

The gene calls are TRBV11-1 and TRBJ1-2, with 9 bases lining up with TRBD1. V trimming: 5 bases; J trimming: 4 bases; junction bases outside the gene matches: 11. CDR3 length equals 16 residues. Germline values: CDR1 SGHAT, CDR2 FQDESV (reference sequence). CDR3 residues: CASSAVPGQGFYGYTF. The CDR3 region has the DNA TGTGCCAGCAGCGCAGTTCCGGGACAGGGTTTCTATGGCTACACCTTC. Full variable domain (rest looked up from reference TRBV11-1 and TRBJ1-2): EAEVAQSPRYKITEKSQAVAFWCDPISGHATLYWYRQILGQGPELLVQFQDESVVDDSQLPKDRFSAERLKGVDSTLKIQPAELGDSAMYLCASSAVPGQGFYGYTFGSGTRLTVV.

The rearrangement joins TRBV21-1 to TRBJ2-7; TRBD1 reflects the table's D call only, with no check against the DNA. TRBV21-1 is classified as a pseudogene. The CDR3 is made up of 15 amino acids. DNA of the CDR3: TGTGCCAGCAGCAAAAGGGACAGGGGTCTCTACGAGCAGTACTTC. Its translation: CASSKRDRGLYEQYF.